This TCR beta chain stems from a study of blood T cell repertoires in COVID-19 (dated by TCRdb to 2018 to 2020). Regarding the research as a whole: Samples covering the acute and convalescent phases of COVID-19 were provided by collaborators in the United States, Italy and Spain. The prospective study material was composed of cDNA or gDNA derived from T cells, B-cell-depleted T cells, or PBMCs. The dataset comprised deeply sampled blood TCRbeta repertoires from subjects exposed to, actively infected with, or recovered from COVID-19. A freely available public database, intended as a resource for researchers studying the immune response to SARS-CoV-2, is where the repertoires were released. The samples were drawn from the first 160 participants of the ongoing ImmuneRACE study and from 1,200 or so subjects provided by 6 global collaborators. Sample metadata almost always included a de-identified subject ID, COVID-19 status, age in years and sex. HLA class I and class II types, where available, came from metadata supplied by the sample provider rather than from assay-based typing. General findings and caveats noted by the study authors: The quantity of clinical and demographic metadata differed by source and by participant and was supplied without curation.

Each collaborating institution followed its own protocols to collect whole blood in K2EDTA tubes. For TCRbeta analysis, collaborators shipped samples as frozen whole blood, isolated PBMCs, or DNA extracted from either of those sample types. TCRbeta CDR3 regions were amplified from genomic DNA using the immunoSEQ Assay, a bias-controlled multiplex PCR. The authors' analysis ran thus. Nucleated cell counts per sample were estimated from amplification of reference gene primers within the assay. To quantify the absolute abundance of each unique TCRbeta CDR3 rearrangement, sequence reads were collapsed and filtered. Productive Simpson clonality was computed per sample as the square root of Simpson's diversity index over productive rearrangements. TCRdb mirrors the immuneACCESS table, restricted to in-frame sequences. Some clones are absent from its copies; in checked studies, under half trace to an unresolved V gene, and the reason for the others is unknown. The DNA gave D and trimming, while V, J and clone size come from that table. In all, the sample holds around 150,000 clones, and roughly 90% of those were seen once. Jointly, the top ten make up about 4% of the sample.

A word on this clone: What this receptor recognizes is not known. No base quality values were provided; no much bigger clone lies one nucleotide off.

The germline V end is reduced by 0 bases and the J end by 1 base; junction bases left unmatched: 6. Counted from cysteine to phenylalanine, this CDR3 has 17 amino acids. This entry keeps only the CDR3 DNA: 51 bases, framed from base 1. The CDR1 and CDR2 encoded by the germline V gene are MGHRA and YSYEKL. Sequences were obtained from peripheral blood. This sequence originates from a woman aged 60-75 years with active or convalescent COVID-19. The chain was built from TRBV4-1 and TRBJ2-5; 9 nucleotides in the junction match TRBD2. The CDR3 region reads CASSQDARGGAQETQYF. The DNA sequence is given as TGCGCCAGCAGCCAAGATGCGCGCGGGGGGGCCCAAGAGACCCAGTACTTC.